This T cell receptor (beta chain) appears in the sequencing data of a study of siplizumab effects on memory and regulatory T cells. General study results and limits: The diversity of naive T cells seemed greater than that of memory cells, and their alloresponse contribution seemed major.

Concerning this clone: Antigen unknown.

This CDR3 comprises 12 residues. Germline CDR1 LNHNV, CDR2 YYDKDF (reference sequence). Trimming removed 5 bases at V and 1 base at J, with 6 bases between. Using immunoSEQ multiplex PCR, the repertoire was profiled, and TCRdb retains in-frame clones only, with some absent. The data hold 70,000 to 100,000 clones, with roughly 96% observed a single time. This TCR came from a human donor in good health. Material: naive CD4+ T cells sorted from blood. The V call is TRBV15, the J call TRBJ2-7; D not resolved. CDR3 protein: CATSGQSYEQYF. DNA of the CDR3: TGTGCCACCAGCGGGCAATCCTACGAGCAGTACTTC.